The TCR beta chain under discussion was sequenced for a study of OX40 agonist ivuxolimab in advanced cancers. Study context: People who had prior anti-PD-1, anti-PD-L1 or anti-CTLA-4 therapy could take part, and around 40% had some.

V trimming: 2 bases; J trimming: 4 bases; junction bases outside the gene matches: 0. CDR3 size: 13 residues. Germline-derived CDR1 and CDR2 are MNHEY and SVGAGI. In the case of this clone: The antigen remains undetermined.

Profiling relied on immunoSEQ multiplex PCR, and the TCRdb table lists in-frame clones only, not all of them. The data show over 45,000 clones, around 89% seen once. Study-level findings and limits: The study found that CD8+ T cells averaged more expanded clones than CD4+. Undetermined was the antigen specificity of the expanded peripheral T cells.

This TCR derives from an adult with an advanced solid tumor such as melanoma, head and neck, liver or kidney cancer. The source material was CD4+ or CD8+ T cells sorted from blood, sampled in a trial of the OX40 agonist ivuxolimab. The genes are TRBV6-5 and TRBJ2-5; 8 bases map to TRBD2. CDR3 sequence reads: CASSYGTRETQYF. CDR3 in DNA: TGTGCCAGCAGTTACGGGACTAGAGAGACCCAGTACTTC.